One TCR beta chain is described in this entry. These data are taken from a study of blood T cell repertoires in COVID-19. The CDR3 extends over 15 amino acids. CDR1 SGHRS and CDR2 YFSETQ come from the germline V gene. V was clipped by 4 bases and J by 2 bases, with 15 bases between them. How the authors handled the data: Nucleated cell counts were estimated from reference gene primer amplification. Repertoires were generated with immunoSEQ multiplex PCR, while TCRdb's copy carries only in-frame clones and drops some. The V and J calls and clone size come from that table; D and trimming were worked out from the DNA. The sample consists of about 300,000 clones, around 83% of them appearing once.

Material for sequencing was peripheral blood. This TCR derives from a woman between 45 and 60 years old with acute or convalescent COVID-19. The V gene is TRBV5-1, the J gene TRBJ1-1, with D possibly TRBD1 on 6 matching bases. The CDR3 region is CASSVDGQTNTEAFF. DNA of the CDR3: TGCGCCAGCAGCGTAGATGGACAGACAAACACTGAAGCTTTCTTT.